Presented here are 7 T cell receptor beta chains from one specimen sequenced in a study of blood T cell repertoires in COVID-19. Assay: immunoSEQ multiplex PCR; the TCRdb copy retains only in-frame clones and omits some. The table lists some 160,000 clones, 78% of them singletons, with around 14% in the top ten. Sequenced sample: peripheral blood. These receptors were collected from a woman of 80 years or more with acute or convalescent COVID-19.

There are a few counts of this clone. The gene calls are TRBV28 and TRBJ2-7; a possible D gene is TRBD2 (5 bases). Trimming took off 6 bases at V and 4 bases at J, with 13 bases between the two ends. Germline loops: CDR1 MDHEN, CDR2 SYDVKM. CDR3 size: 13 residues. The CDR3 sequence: CASSRDSLYEQYF. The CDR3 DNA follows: TGTGCCAGCAGCCGGGATAGTCTATACGAGCAGTACTTC.

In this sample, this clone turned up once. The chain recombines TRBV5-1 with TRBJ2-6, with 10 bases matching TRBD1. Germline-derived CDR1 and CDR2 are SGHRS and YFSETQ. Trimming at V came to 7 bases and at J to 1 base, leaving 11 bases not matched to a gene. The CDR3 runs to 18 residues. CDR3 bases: TGCGCCAGCCACTTGGGACAGGGGTTTGGGTCTGGGGCCAACGTCCTGACTTTC. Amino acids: CASHLGQGFGSGANVLTF.

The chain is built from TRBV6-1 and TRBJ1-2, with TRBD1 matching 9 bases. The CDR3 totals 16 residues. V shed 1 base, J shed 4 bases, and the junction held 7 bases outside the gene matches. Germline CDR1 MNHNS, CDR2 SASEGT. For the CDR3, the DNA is TGTGCCAGCAGTGAAGTGGGGACAGGGCTATCCTATGGCTACACCTTC. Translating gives CASSEVGTGLSYGYTF.

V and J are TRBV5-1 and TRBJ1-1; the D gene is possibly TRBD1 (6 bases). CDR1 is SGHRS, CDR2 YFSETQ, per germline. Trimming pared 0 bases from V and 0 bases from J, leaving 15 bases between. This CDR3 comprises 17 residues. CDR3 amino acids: CASSLGGTNQMNTEAFF. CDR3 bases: TGCGCCAGCAGCTTGGGAGGGACAAACCAAATGAACACTGAAGCTTTCTTT.

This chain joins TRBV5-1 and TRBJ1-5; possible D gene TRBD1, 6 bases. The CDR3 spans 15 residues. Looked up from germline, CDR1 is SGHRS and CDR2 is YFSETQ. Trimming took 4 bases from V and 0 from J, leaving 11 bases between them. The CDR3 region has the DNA TGCGCCAGCAGCCCAGGGACAATTAGCAATCAGCCCCAGCATTTT. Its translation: CASSPGTISNQPQHF.

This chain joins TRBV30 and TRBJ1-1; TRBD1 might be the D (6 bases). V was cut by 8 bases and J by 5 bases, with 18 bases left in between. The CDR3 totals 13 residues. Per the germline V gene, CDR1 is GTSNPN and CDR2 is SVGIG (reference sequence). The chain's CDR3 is CAHGRGAWTEAFF. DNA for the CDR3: TGTGCCCACGGACGGGGGGCTTGGACTGAAGCTTTCTTT.

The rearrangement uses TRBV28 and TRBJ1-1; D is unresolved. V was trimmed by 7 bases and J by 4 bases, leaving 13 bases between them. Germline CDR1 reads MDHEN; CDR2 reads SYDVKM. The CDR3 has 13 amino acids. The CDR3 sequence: CASTPPGPTEAFF. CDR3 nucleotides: TGTGCCAGCACCCCGCCGGGTCCCACTGAAGCTTTCTTT.